This T cell receptor beta chain was captured in a study of neurological immune-mediated disorders. Across the whole study: The 35 or so multiple sclerosis patients comprised roughly 31 relapsing-remitting and 3 secondary progressive cases. Findings of the study overall: There were no CDR3 amino acid sequences shared by expanded clones across subjects, a result suggesting private repertoires in all groups. The phylogenetic placement of 18 of 34 multiple sclerosis patients' repertoires in one related-CDR3 cluster constitutes a possible signature.

The method for making cDNA was 5'RACE, and it used 10-nucleotide random UMIs. Via MiXCR, TCRdb re-called the 5' RACE reads, giving one row per CDR3 protein. The sample lists about 55,000 distinct CDR3 sequences, over 4% occurring once. This clonotype was detected ten times or more. Antigen specificity is unknown. This CDR3 comprises 14 residues. The V and J ends lost 5 bases and 5 bases, in that order; junction bases with no gene match: 9. Germline V gene data show CDR1 as DFQATT and CDR2 as SNEGSKA (reference sequence). The genes are TRBV20-1 and TRBJ2-5; 9 nucleotides match TRBD2. The material sequenced was PBMCs. The receptor was isolated from a man aged 50-59 years with multiple sclerosis. CDR3 nucleotides: TGCAGTGCTCTTCCGGGACTAGCTAGTGAGACCCAGTACTTC. The encoded protein is CSALPGLASETQYF.